The entry that follows covers one T cell receptor (beta chain) sequence. Its antigen specificity is not known. No much larger clonotype is one base removed from it; base qualities were not supplied. TCRbeta CDR3 regions were amplified from genomic DNA using the immunoSEQ Assay, a bias-controlled multiplex PCR. From the authors' description of their analysis: The number of nucleated cells in each sample was estimated by amplification of reference gene primers within the assay. To quantify the absolute abundance of each unique TCRbeta CDR3 rearrangement, sequence reads were collapsed and filtered. Productive Simpson clonality was computed per sample as the square root of Simpson's diversity index over productive rearrangements. This immuneACCESS table, as held by TCRdb, lists in-frame sequences with V and J called but not all clones. Of the missing ones, under half trace to an unresolved V gene in checked studies; the others have no known cause. Clone size and V and J calls were adopted from that table, with D and trimming inferred from the DNA. In all, the sample holds roughly 200,000 clones, and approximately 82% of those were seen once. The top ten constitute around 8.9% of the sample.

The sample belongs to a study of blood T cell repertoires in COVID-19 (dated by TCRdb to about 2020). About the full investigation: Samples covering the acute and convalescent phases of COVID-19 were provided by collaborators in the United States, Italy and Spain. Where available, HLA class I and class II types were taken from metadata supplied by the sample provider and were not determined by assay-based typing. Subjects who had been exposed to COVID-19, were actively infected with it, or had recovered from it provided the deeply sampled blood TCRbeta repertoires that made up the dataset. The prospective study material was composed of cDNA or gDNA derived from T cells, B-cell-depleted T cells, or PBMCs. The samples were drawn from two sources: the first 160 participants of the ongoing ImmuneRACE study, and approximately 1,300 subjects contributed by 6 global collaborators. The repertoires were released in a freely available public database intended as a resource for research on the immune response to SARS-CoV-2. Sample metadata almost always included a de-identified subject ID, COVID-19 status, age in years and sex. What the study reported, not specific to this receptor: The quantity of clinical and demographic metadata differed by source and by participant and was supplied without curation.

Between the V and J ends, shortened by 6 bases and 12 bases respectively, the junction contains 18 bases. The germline V gene supplies CDR1 MGHDK and CDR2 SYGVNS. The CDR3 runs 13 amino acids, cysteine and phenylalanine included. The entry retains the CDR3 DNA only, 39 bases that are in frame from base 1. Collaborating institutions collected whole blood in K2EDTA tubes following their own protocols. Collaborator samples were shipped for TCRbeta analysis as frozen whole blood, isolated PBMCs, or DNA extracted from either sample type. This TCR was recovered from a middle-aged man with active or convalescent COVID-19. The chain was built from TRBV25-1 and TRBJ2-1; TRBD1 could be the D gene, as 7 bases match. The specimen sequenced was peripheral blood. At the DNA level, the sequence is TGTGCCAGCAGAACAGGGGAGGTTGCCATGCAGTTCTTC. Its coded protein is CASRTGEVAMQFF.